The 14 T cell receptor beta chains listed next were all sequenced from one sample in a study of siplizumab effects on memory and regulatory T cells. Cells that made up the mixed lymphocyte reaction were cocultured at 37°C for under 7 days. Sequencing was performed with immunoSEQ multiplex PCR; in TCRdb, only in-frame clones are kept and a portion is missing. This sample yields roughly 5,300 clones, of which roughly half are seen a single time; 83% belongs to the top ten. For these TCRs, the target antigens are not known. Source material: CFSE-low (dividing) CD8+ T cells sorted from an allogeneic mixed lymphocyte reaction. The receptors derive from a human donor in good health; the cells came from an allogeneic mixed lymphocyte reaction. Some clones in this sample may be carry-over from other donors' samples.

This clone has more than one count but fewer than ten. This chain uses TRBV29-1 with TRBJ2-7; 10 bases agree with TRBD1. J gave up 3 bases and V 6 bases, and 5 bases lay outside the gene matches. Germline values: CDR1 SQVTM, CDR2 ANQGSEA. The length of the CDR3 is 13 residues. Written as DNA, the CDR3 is TGCAGCGTGAGGACAGGGGGGATCTACGAGCAGTACTTC. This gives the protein CSVRTGGIYEQYF.

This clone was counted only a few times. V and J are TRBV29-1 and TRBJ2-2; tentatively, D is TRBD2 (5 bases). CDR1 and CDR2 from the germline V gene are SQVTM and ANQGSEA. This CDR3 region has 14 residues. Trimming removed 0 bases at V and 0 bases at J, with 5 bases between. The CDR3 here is CSVEEGANTGELFF. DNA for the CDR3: TGCAGCGTTGAAGAGGGAGCGAACACCGGGGAGCTGTTTTTT.

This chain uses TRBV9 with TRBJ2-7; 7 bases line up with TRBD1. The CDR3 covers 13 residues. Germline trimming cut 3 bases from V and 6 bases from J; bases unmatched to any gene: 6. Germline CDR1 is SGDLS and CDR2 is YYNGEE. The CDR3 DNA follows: TGTGCCAGCAGCGACGAGGGGGCCGGCGAGCAGTACTTC. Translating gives CASSDEGAGEQYF. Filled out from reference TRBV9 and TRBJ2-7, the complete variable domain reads DSGVTQTPKHLITATGQRVTLRCSPRSGDLSVYWYQQSLDQGLQFLIQYYNGEERAKGNILERFSAQQFPDLHSELNLSSLELGDSALYFCASSDEGAGEQYFGPGTRLTVT.

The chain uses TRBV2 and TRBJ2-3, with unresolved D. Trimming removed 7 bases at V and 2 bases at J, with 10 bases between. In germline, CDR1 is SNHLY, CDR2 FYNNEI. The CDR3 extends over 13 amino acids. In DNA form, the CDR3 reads TGTGCCAGCATGACCGGCCTCACAGATACGCAGTATTTT. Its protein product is CASMTGLTDTQYF.

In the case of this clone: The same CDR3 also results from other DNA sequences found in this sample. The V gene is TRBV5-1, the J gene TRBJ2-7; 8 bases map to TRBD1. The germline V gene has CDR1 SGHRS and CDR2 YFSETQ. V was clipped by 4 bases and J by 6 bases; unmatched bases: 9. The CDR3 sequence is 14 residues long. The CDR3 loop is CASSIGQGVAEQYF. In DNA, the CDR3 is TGCGCCAGCAGCATTGGACAGGGAGTGGCCGAGCAGTACTTC.

The CDR3 is CASSQEPGLDNEQFF. CDR3 nucleotide sequence: TGCGCCAGCAGCCAAGAACCGGGATTAGATAATGAGCAGTTCTTC. This rearrangement joins TRBV4-1 to TRBJ2-1; D possibly corresponds to TRBD2 (5 bases). Trimming took 0 bases from V and 7 from J, leaving 13 bases between them. CDR1 and CDR2 from the germline V gene are MGHRA and YSYEKL. The CDR3 length is 15 residues.

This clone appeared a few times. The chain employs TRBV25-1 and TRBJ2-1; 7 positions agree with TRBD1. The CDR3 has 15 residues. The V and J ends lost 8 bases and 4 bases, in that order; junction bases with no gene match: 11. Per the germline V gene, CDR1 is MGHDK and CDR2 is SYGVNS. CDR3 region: CASRDRYSLYNEQFF. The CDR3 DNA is TGTGCCAGCCGGGACAGATACTCTCTATACAATGAGCAGTTCTTC.

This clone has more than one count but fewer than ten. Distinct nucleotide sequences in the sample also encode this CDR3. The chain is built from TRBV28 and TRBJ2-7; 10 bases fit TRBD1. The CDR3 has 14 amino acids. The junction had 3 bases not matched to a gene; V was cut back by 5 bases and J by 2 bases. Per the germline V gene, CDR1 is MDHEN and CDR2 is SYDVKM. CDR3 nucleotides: TGTGCCAGCAGTCCCGGGACAGGGGCCTACGAGCAGTACTTC. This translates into CASSPGTGAYEQYF.

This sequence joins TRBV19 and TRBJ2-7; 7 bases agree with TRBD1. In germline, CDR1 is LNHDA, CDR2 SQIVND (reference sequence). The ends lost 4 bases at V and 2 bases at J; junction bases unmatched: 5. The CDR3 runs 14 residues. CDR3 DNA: TGTGCCAGTAGTACCAAAGGACAGGCCTACGAGCAGTACTTC. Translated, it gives CASSTKGQAYEQYF. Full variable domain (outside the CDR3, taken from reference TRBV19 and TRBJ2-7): DGGITQSPKYLFRKEGQNVTLSCEQNLNHDAMYWYRQDPGQGLRLIYYSQIVNDFQKGDIAEGYSVSREKKESFPLTVTSAQKNPTAFYLCASSTKGQAYEQYFGPGTRLTVT.

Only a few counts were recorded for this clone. CDR3 bases: TGTGCCAGTAGTATGGGAGGGTTGGGGATGAACACTGAAGCTTTCTTT. It yields the protein CASSMGGLGMNTEAFF. The chain combines TRBV19 with TRBJ1-1; D is uncertain. Germline V gives CDR1 LNHDA, CDR2 SQIVND (reference sequence). The CDR3 loop spans 16 amino acids. V was pared by 3 bases and J by 0 bases, with 14 bases between.

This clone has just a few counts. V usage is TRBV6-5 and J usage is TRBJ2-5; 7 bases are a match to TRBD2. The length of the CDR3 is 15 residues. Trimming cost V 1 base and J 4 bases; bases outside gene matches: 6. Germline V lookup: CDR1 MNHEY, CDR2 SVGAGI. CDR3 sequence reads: CASSYWRERLETQYF. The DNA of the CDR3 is TGTGCCAGCAGTTACTGGCGGGAGCGGTTAGAGACCCAGTACTTC.

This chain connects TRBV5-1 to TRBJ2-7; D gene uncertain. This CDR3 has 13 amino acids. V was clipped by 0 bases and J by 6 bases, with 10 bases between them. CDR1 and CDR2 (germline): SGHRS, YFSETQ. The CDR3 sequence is CASSLEGYGEQYF. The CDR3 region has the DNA TGCGCCAGCAGCTTGGAGGGCTATGGCGAGCAGTACTTC.

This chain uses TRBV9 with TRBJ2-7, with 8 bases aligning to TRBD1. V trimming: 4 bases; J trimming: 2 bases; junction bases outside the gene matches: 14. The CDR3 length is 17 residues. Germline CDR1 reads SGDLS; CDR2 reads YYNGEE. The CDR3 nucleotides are TGTGCCAGCAGCACTTCGTCGACAGGGGAGCTAACCTACGAGCAGTACTTC. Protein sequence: CASSTSSTGELTYEQYF.

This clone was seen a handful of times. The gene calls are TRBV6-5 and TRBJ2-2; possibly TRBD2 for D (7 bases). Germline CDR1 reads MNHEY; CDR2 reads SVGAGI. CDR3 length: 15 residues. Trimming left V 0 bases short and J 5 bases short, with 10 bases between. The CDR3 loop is CASSYSGGGTGELFF. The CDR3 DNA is TGTGCCAGCAGTTACTCAGGGGGGGGAACCGGGGAGCTGTTTTTT.